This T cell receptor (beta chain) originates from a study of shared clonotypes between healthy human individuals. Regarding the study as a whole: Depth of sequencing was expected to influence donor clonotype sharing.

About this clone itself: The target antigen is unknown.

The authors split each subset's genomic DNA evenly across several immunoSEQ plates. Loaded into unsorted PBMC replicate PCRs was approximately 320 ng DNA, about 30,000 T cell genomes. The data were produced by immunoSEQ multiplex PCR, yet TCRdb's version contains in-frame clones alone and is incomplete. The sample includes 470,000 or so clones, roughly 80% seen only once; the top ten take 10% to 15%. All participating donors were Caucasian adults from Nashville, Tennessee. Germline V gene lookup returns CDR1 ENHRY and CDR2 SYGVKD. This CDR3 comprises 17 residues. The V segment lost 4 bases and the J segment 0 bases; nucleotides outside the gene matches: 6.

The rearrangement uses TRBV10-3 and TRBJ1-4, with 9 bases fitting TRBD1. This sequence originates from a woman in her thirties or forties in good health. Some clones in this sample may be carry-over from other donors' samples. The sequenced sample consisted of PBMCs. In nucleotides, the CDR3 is TGTGCCATCAGTGCGGGACAGGGCCTTTCAACTAATGAAAAACTGTTTTTT. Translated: CAISAGQGLSTNEKLFF.